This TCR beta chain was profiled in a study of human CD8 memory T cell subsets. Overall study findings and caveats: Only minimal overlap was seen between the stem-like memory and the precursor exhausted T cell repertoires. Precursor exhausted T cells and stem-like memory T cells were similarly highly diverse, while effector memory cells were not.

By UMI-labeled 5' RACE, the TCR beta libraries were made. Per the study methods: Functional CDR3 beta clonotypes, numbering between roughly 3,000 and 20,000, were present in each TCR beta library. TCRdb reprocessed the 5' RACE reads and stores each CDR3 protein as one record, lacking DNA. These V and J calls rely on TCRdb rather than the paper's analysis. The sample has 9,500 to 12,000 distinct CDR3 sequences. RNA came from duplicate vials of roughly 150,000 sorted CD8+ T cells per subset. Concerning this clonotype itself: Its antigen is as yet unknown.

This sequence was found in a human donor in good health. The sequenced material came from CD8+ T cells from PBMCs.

CDR3 amino acids: CASSPRQQETQYF. V gene TRBV7-9 combines with J gene TRBJ2-5; TCRdb reports TRBD1, a call that lacks DNA to check it against. The CDR3 runs 13 residues. Per germline, CDR1 SEHNR and CDR2 FQNEAQ (reference sequence). Full variable domain (outside the CDR3, taken from reference TRBV7-9 and TRBJ2-5): DTGVSQNPRHKITKRGQNVTFRCDPISEHNRLYWYRQTLGQGPEFLTYFQNEAQLEKSRLLSDRFSAERPKGSFSTLEIQRTEQGDSAMYLCASSPRQQETQYFGPGTRLLVL.